This TCR beta chain was captured in a study of early T cells in non-severe SARS-CoV-2 infection. Turning to the study itself: Sequenced bulk RNA came from whole blood that was unsorted, and chains were unpaired.

This clonotype was counted between two and nine times. CDR3 length: 15 amino acids. Per the germline V gene, CDR1 is SGHNT and CDR2 is YYREEE (reference sequence). V lost 0 bases and J 2 bases, leaving 11 bases between the germline ends. TCRdb reprocessed the 5' RACE reads with MiXCR, giving one entry per CDR3 protein. The sample has some 60,000 distinct CDR3 sequences; just under 9% are singletons. The source is an adult who was a healthcare worker with PCR-confirmed SARS-CoV-2 infection or an uninfected control (not recorded which). This sequence joins TRBV5-4 and TRBJ2-5; D is ambiguous. Source material: whole blood. CDR3 protein: CASSLEILDQETQYF. The CDR3 DNA is TGTGCCAGCAGCTTGGAGATCCTGGATCAAGAGACCCAGTACTTC.